The next 30 T cell receptor beta chains were all read from a single sample in a study of blood T cell repertoires in COVID-19. Profiled with immunoSEQ multiplex PCR; TCRdb holds only in-frame clones, not every one. The sample yields roughly 91,000 clones, approximately 82% seen once. The specimen was peripheral blood. The receptors derive from a woman over 75 with acute or convalescent COVID-19.

This chain uses TRBV28 with TRBJ2-6; 9 nucleotides agree with TRBD1. The V and J ends lost 4 bases and 1 base, in that order; junction bases with no gene match: 8. Per the germline V gene, CDR1 is MDHEN and CDR2 is SYDVKM. This CDR3 spans 18 amino acids. The CDR3 sequence is CASSYPGQGYSGANVLTF. The CDR3 DNA sequence: TGTGCCAGCAGTTACCCGGGACAGGGATATTCTGGGGCCAACGTCCTGACTTTC.

V gene TRBV6-5 combines with J gene TRBJ1-1; no reliable D call. This CDR3 is 14 amino acids long. The V and J ends lost 6 bases and 1 base respectively, with 12 bases between them. Germline CDR1 is MNHEY and CDR2 is SVGAGI. CDR3: CASSLNSGNTEAFF. CDR3 DNA: TGTGCCAGCAGCCTGAACTCGGGGAACACTGAAGCTTTCTTT.

This chain uses TRBV3-1 (or the pseudogene TRBV3-2) with TRBJ2-7; TRBD1 might be the D (6 bases). This CDR3 is built from 15 residues. The V end lost 6 bases, the J end lost 0 bases, and 15 bases lay between the germline ends. Germline CDR1 is LGHDT and CDR2 is YNNKEL (reference sequence). The CDR3 DNA is TGTGCCAGCAGTCCCGGCACAGGGTCCTCCTACGAGCAGTACTTC. It is translated as CASSPGTGSSYEQYF.

This sequence joins TRBV19 and TRBJ2-6; 9 bases are a match to TRBD1. The trim removed 5 bases at V and 4 bases at J, leaving 6 bases unmatched. The CDR3 has 16 amino acids. CDR1 is LNHDA, CDR2 SQIVND, per germline (reference sequence). The CDR3 protein is CASSLQGARGANVLTF. For the CDR3, the DNA is TGTGCCAGTAGTTTACAGGGGGCGAGAGGGGCCAACGTCCTGACTTTC.

The chain couples TRBV6-1 to TRBJ1-5, with D perhaps TRBD1 (6 bases). V lost 1 base and J lost 7, with 11 bases in between. This CDR3 contains 14 residues. The germline V gene encodes CDR1 MNHNS and CDR2 SASEGT. CDR3 bases: TGTGCCAGCAGTGAAGGGAACAGGGAACAGCCCCAGCATTTT. It specifies CASSEGNREQPQHF.

Notes on this clone: An end of the junction does not agree with germline; a read error may underlie this. The chain joins TRBV23-1 to TRBJ1-2; unclear D gene. TRBV23-1 is classed as an ORF, of uncertain function. The CDR3 is 11 residues long. The CDR3 DNA reads as TGCGCCAGCAGTCAATCGAACGGGTTGAGCTTC. It translates to CASSQSNGLSF.

This chain links TRBV7-9 with TRBJ2-7; 9 positions match TRBD2. The length of the CDR3 is 18 residues. Germline V gene data show CDR1 as SEHNR and CDR2 as FQNEAQ (reference sequence). With V trimmed by 2 bases and J by 3 bases, 14 bases remained unmatched. CDR3 DNA: TGTGCCAGCAGCTTAAAAGTTAGCGGGAGTCCCCTGGACTACGAGCAGTACTTC. Translation: CASSLKVSGSPLDYEQYF.

CDR3: CASSVKLSTGELFF. The CDR3 DNA reads TGTGCCAGCAGTGTTAAACTTTCCACCGGGGAGCTGTTTTTT. This sequence joins TRBV2 and TRBJ2-2; no clear D gene. Trimming left V 4 bases short and J 4 bases short, with 10 bases between. Germline CDR1 reads SNHLY; CDR2 reads FYNNEI. There are 14 residues in the CDR3.

The chain joins TRBV3-1 (or the pseudogene TRBV3-2) to TRBJ2-7; D call uncertain. The CDR3 is 14 amino acids. The germline V and J ends were trimmed by 4 bases and 3 bases, with 13 bases remaining between them. Germline values: CDR1 LGHDT, CDR2 YNNKEL (reference sequence). The CDR3 is CASSLSPGDYEQYF. The CDR3 DNA sequence: TGTGCCAGCAGCCTCTCCCCCGGAGACTACGAGCAGTACTTC.

V is TRBV5-1 and J is TRBJ2-1, with TRBD2 matching 8 bases. Germline V CDR1 and CDR2: SGHRS, YFSETQ. This CDR3 region has 13 residues. Trimming removed 7 bases from V and 5 bases from J; junction bases left unmatched: 5. The CDR3 DNA reads as TGCGCCAGCGCGGTAGCGGGGAACAATGAGCAGTTCTTC. Amino acid sequence: CASAVAGNNEQFF.

The J gene is TRBJ1-5, the V gene TRBV2, with D possibly matching TRBD1 (6 bases). The CDR3 contains 15 residues. The V gene's germline CDR1 is SNHLY and CDR2 FYNNEI. The V end lost 5 bases, the J end lost 1 base, and 12 bases lay between the germline ends. The CDR3 bases are TGTGCCAGCAGTCGCGACAGGACCAGCAATCAGCCCCAGCATTTT. Protein product: CASSRDRTSNQPQHF.

The chain has TRBV2 and TRBJ2-1, with TRBD2 as a possible D gene (5 bases). The CDR3 has 13 residues. The V gene's germline CDR1 is SNHLY and CDR2 FYNNEI. V lost 7 bases to trimming and J lost 5 bases, with 12 bases between them. CDR3 coding DNA: TGTGCCAGCACCCAACACGGGGACAATGAGCAGTTCTTC. Protein product: CASTQHGDNEQFF.

The chain joins TRBV6-5 to TRBJ2-3; TRBD1 aligns across 10 bases. CDR3 length: 15 residues. Germline CDR1 MNHEY, CDR2 SVGAGI. V dropped 6 bases and J dropped 4; count of bases not matched to a gene: 7. The chain's CDR3 is CASSRTGTGADTQYF. CDR3 DNA: TGTGCCAGCAGCAGGACCGGGACAGGGGCAGATACGCAGTATTTT.

The J gene is TRBJ2-3, the V gene TRBV19; 11 bases align to TRBD2. The ends lost 1 base at V and 6 bases at J; junction bases unmatched: 12. This CDR3 comprises 18 residues. Germline CDR1 is LNHDA and CDR2 is SQIVND (reference sequence). The CDR3 protein is CASSIGPYPSGRFDTQYF. The CDR3, as DNA: TGTGCCAGTAGTATAGGACCCTACCCTAGCGGGAGGTTTGATACGCAGTATTTT.

V usage is TRBV7-8 and J usage is TRBJ2-7, with 16 bases fitting TRBD2. This CDR3 region has 19 residues. The V gene's germline CDR1 is SGHVS and CDR2 FQNEAQ. The V gene end was trimmed by 6 bases and the J gene end by 5 bases; junction bases not matched to a gene: 16. CDR3 nucleotides: TGTGCCAGCAGTAGCAGGGGAAGCGGGACTAGCGGGAGGGCCAACGAGCAGTACTTC. Its translation is CASSSRGSGTSGRANEQYF.

The CDR3 DNA follows: TGTGCCAGCAGCTTTTCGACAGGGTTGGGAGGCTACACCTTC. This encodes CASSFSTGLGGYTF. The V call is TRBV5-6, the J call TRBJ1-2, with 7 bases fitting TRBD1. With V trimmed by 2 bases and J by 8 bases, 9 bases remained unmatched. The CDR3 totals 14 residues. CDR1 is SGHDT, CDR2 YYEEEE, per germline.

CDR3 sequence reads: CASSQGLPGQGFGEAFF. In nucleotides, the CDR3 is TGTGCCAGCAGCCAAGGACTCCCGGGACAGGGCTTCGGTGAAGCTTTCTTT. The chain links TRBV3-1 (or the pseudogene TRBV3-2) to TRBJ1-1, with 9 bases fitting TRBD1. V shed 1 base and J 7 bases; nucleotides not matched to a gene: 13. The CDR3 contains 17 residues. Germline CDR1 and CDR2: LGHDT and YNNKEL (reference sequence).

The V call is TRBV6-2 or TRBV6-3, the J call TRBJ1-1; D is perhaps TRBD1 (5 bases). CDR1 MNHEY and CDR2 SVGEGT come from the germline V gene. The CDR3 is 17 amino acids. V gave up 5 bases and J gave up 0 bases, with 19 bases separating them. CDR3: CASSRHSRGLMNTEAFF. CDR3 DNA: TGTGCCAGCAGTCGGCACTCAAGGGGCCTAATGAACACTGAAGCTTTCTTT.

The chain employs TRBV7-9 and TRBJ1-2; D is unclear. The CDR3 is 14 residues long. V was pared by 1 base and J by 4 bases, with 10 bases between. Looked up from germline, CDR1 is SEHNR and CDR2 is FQNEAQ (reference sequence). This CDR3 reads CASSLVDEVYGYTF. The CDR3 DNA reads as TGTGCCAGCAGCTTAGTAGATGAAGTCTATGGCTACACCTTC.

This chain joins TRBV19 and TRBJ2-7; TRBD1 aligns across 10 bases. The V gene end was trimmed by 7 bases and the J gene end by 2 bases; junction bases not matched to a gene: 8. CDR1 and CDR2 (germline): LNHDA, SQIVND (reference sequence). CDR3 length: 15 amino acids. The CDR3 sequence: CASTPGQGPTYEQYF. CDR3 coding DNA: TGTGCCAGTACGCCGGGACAGGGGCCCACCTACGAGCAGTACTTC.

V gene TRBV10-3 combines with J gene TRBJ2-3; 10 bases align to TRBD1. The V gene's germline CDR1 is ENHRY and CDR2 SYGVKD. The trim removed 4 bases at V and 5 bases at J, leaving 3 bases unmatched. The CDR3 runs to 14 residues. The CDR3 bases are TGTGCCATCAGTGGACAGGGGGCGGGAGATACGCAGTATTTT. It is translated as CAISGQGAGDTQYF.

A word on this clone: A read error may account for a junction end that differs from germline. V usage is TRBV24-1 and J usage is TRBJ2-1; the D gene is possibly TRBD2 (5 bases). CDR1 and CDR2 from the germline V gene are KGHDR and SFDVKD. The CDR3 has 15 amino acids. The chain's CDR3 is CATSGSGIGNNEQFF. Written as DNA, the CDR3 is TGTGCCACAAGTGGGTCGGGGATCGGCAACAATGAGCAGTTCTTC.

This clone was seen a few times. V and J are TRBV2 and TRBJ1-2; TRBD1 is a possible D gene (6 bases). The germline gives CDR1 SNHLY, CDR2 FYNNEI. The CDR3 has 12 residues. Trimming cost V 5 bases and J 6 bases, with 10 bases left between them. The CDR3 sequence is CASSMDRNGYTF. The CDR3 DNA follows: TGTGCCAGCAGTATGGACAGAAATGGCTACACCTTC.

The rearrangement joins TRBV6-5 to TRBJ1-1; 7 bases agree with TRBD1. The CDR3 contains 14 residues. V shed 5 bases, J shed 4 bases, and the junction held 7 bases outside the gene matches. Germline CDR1 reads MNHEY; CDR2 reads SVGAGI. CDR3 in DNA: TGTGCCAGCAGTAAGACAGGGCGGTTCACTGAAGCTTTCTTT. Protein sequence: CASSKTGRFTEAFF.

This chain uses TRBV5-5 with TRBJ2-2, with TRBD2 identical over 7 bases. Germline V CDR1 and CDR2: SGHKS, YYEKEE (reference sequence). CDR3 size: 16 residues. V trimming: 0 bases; J trimming: 3 bases; junction bases outside the gene matches: 5. CDR3 sequence reads: CASSLAVGRDTGELFF. The CDR3 nucleotides are TGTGCCAGCAGCTTGGCCGTGGGGAGGGACACCGGGGAGCTGTTTTTT. The variable domain in full, completed from reference TRBV5-5 and TRBJ2-2, reads DAGVTQSPTHLIKTRGQQVTLRCSPISGHKSVSWYQQVLGQGPQFIFQYYEKEERGRGNFPDRFSARQFPNYSSELNVNALLLGDSALYLCASSLAVGRDTGELFFGEGSRLTVL.

The genes are TRBV11-2 and TRBJ2-2; 12 nucleotides agree with TRBD2. The trim removed 4 bases at V and 4 bases at J, leaving 4 bases unmatched. The CDR3 length is 16 residues. From germline, CDR1 is SGHAT and CDR2 FQNNGV. The CDR3 here is CASSSSSGGATGELFF. The CDR3 coding sequence is TGTGCCAGCAGCTCTTCTAGCGGGGGGGCCACCGGGGAGCTGTTTTTT.

This clone was counted a single time. The CDR3 DNA reads as TGTGCCAGCAGCCCCCGGGGAGAGGGGAACACTGAAGCTTTCTTT. It codes for CASSPRGEGNTEAFF. The chain employs TRBV7-9 and TRBJ1-1; D gene ambiguous. CDR1 SEHNR and CDR2 FQNEAQ come from the germline V gene (reference sequence). The CDR3 totals 15 residues. The germline V and J ends were trimmed by 5 bases and 1 base, with 14 bases remaining between them.

This chain uses TRBV7-2 with TRBJ1-1; D gene unclear. The CDR3 covers 15 residues. The V and J ends lost 0 bases and 4 bases respectively, with 12 bases between them. CDR1 and CDR2 from the germline V gene are SGHTA and FQGNSA. The CDR3 bases are TGTGCCAGCAGCTTAGCCCCAAATCCAGTCACTGAAGCTTTCTTT. It is translated as CASSLAPNPVTEAFF.

The J gene is TRBJ2-7, the V gene TRBV28; 9 nucleotides line up with TRBD1. This CDR3 is 15 amino acids long. Per the germline V gene, CDR1 is MDHEN and CDR2 is SYDVKM. Trimming took 8 bases from V and 4 from J; bases not matched to a gene: 12. Here the CDR3 DNA reads TGTGCCAGCCTCTACGGGACAGGGAGTAGGTACGAGCAGTACTTC. This codes for CASLYGTGSRYEQYF.

V gene TRBV19 combines with J gene TRBJ2-2; 16 positions agree with TRBD2. In germline, CDR1 is LNHDA, CDR2 SQIVND (reference sequence). This CDR3 contains 18 residues. V was clipped by 7 bases and J by 0 bases; unmatched bases: 5. This CDR3 reads CASNTGTSGRANTGELFF. CDR3 bases: TGTGCCAGTAACACCGGGACTAGCGGGAGGGCGAACACCGGGGAGCTGTTTTTT.